One and the same sample provided the 32 T cell receptor beta chains below, sequenced in a study of blood T cell repertoires in COVID-19. TCRdb keeps only in-frame clones here, not all; method: immunoSEQ multiplex PCR. The repertoire consists of approximately 70,000 clones, with about 80% occurring once and the leading ten covering roughly 4.8%. The specimen was peripheral blood. The origin of the receptors is a woman aged 55-70 years with acute or convalescent COVID-19.

This clone was recorded many times. V gene TRBV30 combines with J gene TRBJ1-1; weak D call: TRBD1 (6 bases). This CDR3 spans 14 amino acids. Trimming removed 6 bases at V and 0 bases at J, with 14 bases between. Germline loops: CDR1 GTSNPN, CDR2 SVGIG (reference sequence). DNA of the CDR3: TGTGCCTGCAAGAGACAGGAGATGAACACTGAAGCTTTCTTT. Its translation: CACKRQEMNTEAFF.

V and J are TRBV14 and TRBJ1-2, with no clear D. Trimming took 1 base from V and 8 from J, leaving 11 bases between them. This CDR3 is built from 13 residues. From germline, CDR1 is SGHDN and CDR2 FVKESK. CDR3 sequence reads: CASSQATSSGYTF. The CDR3 bases are TGTGCCAGCAGCCAAGCGACATCGTCCGGCTACACCTTC. Combining the CDR3 with reference TRBV14 and TRBJ1-2 gives the whole variable domain EAGVTQFPSHSVIEKGQTVTLRCDPISGHDNLYWYRRVMGKEIKFLLHFVKESKQDESGMPNNRFLAERTGGTYSTLKVQPAELEDSGVYFCASSQATSSGYTFGSGTRLTVV.

A single count supports this clone. Here the CDR3 reads CASSYTGTGEAFF. The CDR3 coding sequence is TGTGCCAGCAGCTATACCGGGACAGGGGAAGCTTTCTTT. This chain uses TRBV9 with TRBJ1-1; 9 positions agree with TRBD1. This CDR3 has 13 residues. The germline CDR1 and CDR2 sequences are SGDLS and YYNGEE. V lost 4 bases, J lost 8 bases, and 6 bases stayed unmatched.

The chain joins TRBV2 to TRBJ1-2, with TRBD1 identical over 7 bases. Germline values: CDR1 SNHLY, CDR2 FYNNEI. The CDR3 extends over 12 amino acids. Trimming took 2 bases from V and 8 from J; bases not matched to a gene: 2. CDR3 in DNA: TGTGCCAGCAGTGAAAGGGGGCAAGGCTACACCTTC. Amino acids: CASSERGQGYTF.

CDR3 in amino acids: CASSLDGGSQDTQYF. The CDR3 coding sequence is TGTGCCAGCAGCTTAGACGGGGGGTCCCAAGATACGCAGTATTTT. The chain carries TRBV11-2 and TRBJ2-3, with 7 bases aligning to TRBD2. The CDR3 is 15 residues long. With 0 bases clipped from V and 5 bases from J, the junction kept 5 bases outside the gene matches. CDR1 and CDR2 (germline): SGHAT, FQNNGV.

The chain has TRBV5-1 and TRBJ2-2; TRBD2 is a possible D gene (5 bases). The CDR3 has 16 residues. Germline CDR1 and CDR2: SGHRS and YFSETQ. Trimming cost V 5 bases and J 4 bases, with 18 bases left between them. The CDR3: CASRTAIGRVTGELFF. CDR3 coding DNA: TGCGCCAGCAGGACGGCCATCGGGCGGGTCACCGGGGAGCTGTTTTTT. The variable domain in full, completed from reference TRBV5-1 and TRBJ2-2, reads KAGVTQTPRYLIKTRGQQVTLSCSPISGHRSVSWYQQTPGQGLQFLFEYFSETQRNKGNFPGRFSGRQFSNSRSEMNVSTLELGDSALYLCASRTAIGRVTGELFFGEGSRLTVL.

The chain employs TRBV5-1 and TRBJ1-1; 7 bases fit TRBD1. J lost 4 bases, V lost 4 bases, and 10 bases had no gene match. The CDR3 covers 15 residues. The germline V gene has CDR1 SGHRS and CDR2 YFSETQ. As DNA, the CDR3 is TGCGCCAGCAGCCCAATGACAGGGTCGGGCACTGAAGCTTTCTTT. This translates into CASSPMTGSGTEAFF.

The chain is built from TRBV3-1 (or the pseudogene TRBV3-2) and TRBJ1-3, with D unresolved. This CDR3 comprises 13 residues. Germline CDR1 is LGHDT and CDR2 is YNNKEL (reference sequence). The V and J ends lost 1 base and 5 bases respectively, with 6 bases between them. In nucleotides, the CDR3 is TGTGCCAGCAGCCAAGCTGACAGAAACACCATATATTTT. This sequence encodes CASSQADRNTIYF.

Worth noting for this clone: Other DNA sequences in the same sample also yield this CDR3. Written as DNA, the CDR3 is TGTGCCAGCAGCTCGTTAGCGGGGGGTCACGAGCAGTACTTC. Protein: CASSSLAGGHEQYF. The chain carries TRBV7-3 and TRBJ2-7, with 10 positions matching TRBD2. The V and J ends lost 4 bases and 5 bases, in that order; junction bases with no gene match: 5. The germline gives CDR1 SGHTA, CDR2 FQGTGA. This CDR3 is 14 amino acids long. The full variable domain, its missing parts supplied by reference TRBV7-3 and TRBJ2-7, is GAGVSQTPSNKVTEKGKYVELRCDPISGHTALYWYRQSLGQGPEFLIYFQGTGAADDSGLPNDRFFAVRPEGSVSTLKIQRTERGDSAVYLCASSSLAGGHEQYFGPGTRLTVT.

The CDR3 protein is CASSEPLGLAGASYNEQFF. CDR3 bases: TGCGCCAGCAGTGAGCCCCTGGGACTAGCGGGGGCCTCCTACAATGAGCAGTTCTTC. The J gene is TRBJ2-1, the V gene TRBV10-2; TRBD2 matches at 14 bases. J lost 0 bases, V lost 2 bases, and 6 bases had no gene match. The CDR3 consists of 19 residues. Germline loops: CDR1 WSHSY, CDR2 SAAADI.

This clone was found once. CDR3 sequence reads: CASSEPYLYGYTF. The DNA of the CDR3 is TGTGCCAGCTCGGAGCCTTACCTCTATGGCTACACCTTC. This chain links TRBV9 with TRBJ1-2; no firm D call. The V end lost 7 bases, the J end lost 4 bases, and 14 bases lay between the germline ends. Germline-derived CDR1 and CDR2 are SGDLS and YYNGEE. The CDR3 has 13 residues.

This chain joins TRBV9 and TRBJ2-7, with D possibly TRBD1 on 5 matching bases. V shed 0 bases and J shed 5 bases, with 9 bases lying between them. The CDR3 is 13 residues long. Germline V gene sequence: CDR1 SGDLS, CDR2 YYNGEE. The CDR3 reads CASSVVVGDEQYF. CDR3 nucleotide sequence: TGTGCCAGCAGCGTAGTGGTAGGGGACGAGCAGTACTTC.

This clone appeared a single time. V usage is TRBV27 and J usage is TRBJ1-5; D might be TRBD1 (5 bases). Trimming took 8 bases from V and 3 from J, leaving 11 bases between them. From germline, CDR1 is MNHEY and CDR2 SMNVEV (reference sequence). The CDR3 contains 13 residues. The CDR3 sequence is CASGQFDNQPQHF. As DNA, the CDR3 is TGTGCCAGCGGACAATTCGACAATCAGCCCCAGCATTTT.

The chain has TRBV3-1 (or the pseudogene TRBV3-2) and TRBJ2-1, with 8 bases identical to TRBD2. The CDR3 sequence is 14 residues long. The V and J ends lost 5 bases and 4 bases, in that order; junction bases with no gene match: 4. Germline CDR1 and CDR2: LGHDT and YNNKEL (reference sequence). This CDR3 reads CASSLIAGYNEQFF. The CDR3 DNA sequence: TGTGCCAGCAGCTTAATAGCGGGGTACAATGAGCAGTTCTTC.

This chain uses TRBV2 with TRBJ2-7; unclear D gene. This CDR3 contains 10 residues. V lost 10 bases, J lost 1 base, and 5 bases lay in between. Germline V gene data show CDR1 as SNHLY and CDR2 as FYNNEI. Here the CDR3 reads CATGSYEQYF. CDR3 nucleotides: TGTGCCACCGGGTCCTACGAGCAGTACTTC.

The genes are TRBV1 and TRBJ2-1; the table's D call, TRBD2, was not checked against the DNA. TRBV1 is reported as a pseudogene. This CDR3 spans 14 amino acids. The CDR3 is CTSSPPLERHEQFF. DNA of the CDR3: TGCACCAGCAGCCCCCCACTAGAAAGGCATGAGCAGTTCTTC.

In its sample, this clone was seen a few times. V is TRBV5-4 and J is TRBJ2-3; D is possibly TRBD1 (6 bases). V gave up 0 bases and J gave up 4 bases, with 9 bases separating them. Germline CDR1 SGHNT, CDR2 YYREEE (reference sequence). The CDR3 runs to 14 residues. Written as DNA, the CDR3 is TGTGCCAGCAGCTTGGACTGGGGGCCAGATACGCAGTATTTT. Translated: CASSLDWGPDTQYF.

V gene TRBV5-1 combines with J gene TRBJ2-2; D not certain. The CDR3 extends over 14 amino acids. Germline CDR1 is SGHRS and CDR2 is YFSETQ. V lost 3 bases and J 6 bases, leaving 12 bases between the germline ends. CDR3: CASSSYNYAGELFF. CDR3 DNA sequence: TGCGCCAGCAGCTCCTATAATTATGCCGGGGAGCTGTTTTTT.

This clone showed up just a few times. This chain connects TRBV6-4 to TRBJ1-5; a possible D gene is TRBD1 (6 bases). The CDR3 totals 16 residues. With 2 bases removed from V and 3 bases from J, the gap between germline ends came to 14 bases. CDR1 and CDR2 (germline): MRHNA, SNTAGT. Here the CDR3 DNA reads TGTGCCAGCAGTGACCCCCCGGACAGAAACAATCAGCCCCAGCATTTT. Its translation: CASSDPPDRNNQPQHF.

CDR3 DNA sequence: TGTGCCAGCAGCAAGGGACAGCTTGGAGAAAAACTGTTTTTT. It specifies CASSKGQLGEKLFF. This chain uses TRBV5-4 with TRBJ1-4; 7 nucleotides agree with TRBD1. Germline V gene lookup returns CDR1 SGHNT and CDR2 YYREEE (reference sequence). Germline trimming cut 4 bases from V and 8 bases from J; bases unmatched to any gene: 8. The CDR3 has 14 amino acids.

V gene TRBV6-5 combines with J gene TRBJ1-1, with 7 bases that match TRBD1. The trim removed 6 bases at V and 0 bases at J, leaving 7 bases unmatched. The germline gives CDR1 MNHEY, CDR2 SVGAGI. The CDR3 has 15 residues. CDR3 residues: CASRSGQFMNTEAFF. CDR3 nucleotide sequence: TGTGCCAGCAGATCGGGACAGTTCATGAACACTGAAGCTTTCTTT.

This chain joins TRBV10-3 and TRBJ2-2; D may be TRBD2 (5 bases). The CDR3 is 13 residues long. Germline CDR1 reads ENHRY; CDR2 reads SYGVKD. The V end lost 4 bases, the J end lost 4 bases, and 7 bases lay between the germline ends. The CDR3 here is CAISVGSTGELFF. The CDR3 bases are TGTGCCATCAGTGTGGGGAGCACCGGGGAGCTGTTTTTT.

This clone was observed a single time. The chain has TRBV19 and TRBJ1-1; D unresolved. The CDR3 totals 13 residues. CDR1 is LNHDA, CDR2 SQIVND, per germline (reference sequence). V lost 3 bases, J lost 4 bases, and 9 bases lay in between. This CDR3 reads CASSITGITEAFF. The CDR3 region has the DNA TGTGCCAGTAGTATTACGGGTATCACTGAAGCTTTCTTT.

The J gene is TRBJ1-4, the V gene TRBV30; D gene ambiguous. V was trimmed by 4 bases and J by 8 bases, leaving 17 bases between them. CDR1 and CDR2 (germline): GTSNPN, SVGIG (reference sequence). The CDR3 contains 14 residues. CDR3 in amino acids: CAWTFGPGTEKLFF. CDR3 nucleotide sequence: TGTGCCTGGACTTTTGGGCCCGGCACCGAAAAACTGTTTTTT.

This rearrangement joins TRBV3-1 (or the pseudogene TRBV3-2) to TRBJ1-2, with D perhaps matching TRBD1 (6 bases). CDR1 LGHDT and CDR2 YNNKEL come from the germline V gene (reference sequence). This CDR3 contains 13 residues. Trimming pared 8 bases from V and 4 bases from J, leaving 14 bases between. CDR3 in amino acids: CASGGGAGYGYTF. The CDR3 nucleotides read TGTGCCAGCGGCGGGGGCGCAGGCTATGGCTACACCTTC.

This chain connects TRBV10-3 to TRBJ2-1; 9 bases are shared with TRBD1. Germline loops: CDR1 ENHRY, CDR2 SYGVKD. This CDR3 contains 14 residues. Germline trimming cut 6 bases from V and 6 bases from J; bases unmatched to any gene: 6. CDR3 residues: CAIRLDRGRNEQFF. CDR3 coding DNA: TGTGCCATCAGGTTGGACAGGGGCCGCAATGAGCAGTTCTTC.

The chain combines TRBV6-5 with TRBJ1-5; no clear D. CDR3 length: 11 residues. The germline V gene has CDR1 MNHEY and CDR2 SVGAGI. Trimming removed 4 bases at V and 9 bases at J, with 7 bases between. The CDR3 is CASSSGGPQHF. The CDR3 DNA is TGTGCCAGCAGTTCTGGAGGGCCCCAGCATTTT.

The chain joins TRBV10-3 to TRBJ2-2, with a weak D call TRBD2 (5 bases). CDR3 length equals 12 residues. Trimming shortened V by 5 bases and J by 6 bases, and 7 bases separated the two germline ends. Germline V lookup: CDR1 ENHRY, CDR2 SYGVKD. The CDR3 DNA reads as TGTGCCATCAGTTCCGGGGCCGGGGAGCTGTTTTTT. Translating gives CAISSGAGELFF.

This clone was picked up a small number of times. The sample holds other DNA sequences that translate to the same CDR3. The chain combines TRBV7-9 with TRBJ2-1; TRBD2 matches 8 bases. Trimming took 11 bases from V and 0 from J; bases not matched to a gene: 6. The CDR3 consists of 14 residues. Per the germline V gene, CDR1 is SEHNR and CDR2 is FQNEAQ (reference sequence). The CDR3 nucleotides read TGTGCCGGCGATAGCGGGAACTCCTACAATGAGCAGTTCTTC. Residues: CAGDSGNSYNEQFF.

V usage is TRBV27 and J usage is TRBJ2-1; 7 bases align to TRBD2. Germline V CDR1 and CDR2: MNHEY, SMNVEV (reference sequence). Trimming removed 4 bases from V and 4 bases from J; junction bases left unmatched: 10. The CDR3 sequence is 16 residues long. Here the CDR3 DNA reads TGTGCCAGCAGTTCCCCGACTAGCCTTCTTTACAATGAGCAGTTCTTC. It translates to CASSSPTSLLYNEQFF.

In the case of this clone: A single base separates this from a much larger clone, so it may be a read error. The V gene is TRBV9, the J gene TRBJ1-1; possibly TRBD1 for D (6 bases). Germline CDR1 SGDLS, CDR2 YYNGEE. This CDR3 is 13 amino acids long. V was trimmed by 4 bases and J by 1 base, leaving 8 bases between them. The CDR3 protein is CASSLTGNTEAFF. The CDR3 DNA is TGTGCCAGCAGCCTGACAGGGAACACTGAAGCTTTCTTT.

V and J are TRBV18 and TRBJ2-7; 7 nucleotides agree with TRBD1. There are 13 residues in the CDR3. Germline V gene sequence: CDR1 KGHSH, CDR2 LQKENI. J lost 0 bases, V lost 4 bases, and 0 bases had no gene match. The CDR3 sequence is CASSRDSSYEQYF. CDR3 DNA sequence: TGTGCCAGCTCACGGGACAGCTCCTACGAGCAGTACTTC.